This is a list of T cell receptor beta chains from one sample in a study of Tregs in tolerant kidney transplant recipients. The assay was immunoSEQ multiplex PCR, and TCRdb's table has in-frame clones only and misses some. Among fewer than 80,000 clones listed, roughly 98% were seen once. Material: CD4+ T cells from blood, obtained before the transplant. Every receptor here comes from a human donor who received a combined kidney and bone marrow transplant. The CDR3 runs from the conserved cysteine through the conserved F or W. The D gene is left open where the match is weak. The listing skips clone size in some rows; elsewhere it reads once, few, many or a size class.

abundance,len,v_gene,j_gene,d_gene,CDR3aa,CDR3nt
-,12,TRBV5-5,TRBJ2-5,-,CASSRNRETQYF,TGTGCCAGCAGCAGGAACAGGGAGACCCAGTACTTC
-,15,TRBV18,TRBJ1-1,TRBD1,CASSPGNRGRTEAFF,TGTGCCAGCTCACCTGGGAACAGGGGGAGAACTGAAGCTTTCTTT
-,13,TRBV10-3,TRBJ2-7,-,CAISESSGSGQYF,TGTGCCATCAGTGAGTCTTCAGGGTCCGGGCAGTACTTC
-,14,TRBV5-8,TRBJ1-1,-,CASSLSLLYTEAFF,TGTGCCAGCAGCTTGAGCCTGTTGTACACTGAAGCTTTCTTT
-,17,TRBV5-1,TRBJ2-1,TRBD2,CASSPPAGGLSYNEQFF,TGCGCCAGCAGCCCCCCAGCGGGGGGGCTTTCCTACAATGAGCAGTTCTTC
-,12,TRBV5-1,TRBJ2-3,-,CASVGSTDTQYF,TGCGCCAGCGTCGGGAGCACAGATACGCAGTATTTT
-,19,TRBV28,TRBJ2-3,TRBD2,CASSLPSGGPTTSTDTQYF,TGTGCCAGCAGTTTGCCTAGCGGGGGGCCCACTACCAGCACAGATACGCAGTATTTT
-,16,TRBV9,TRBJ2-3,TRBD1,CASSTSGTGNTDTQYF,TGTGCCAGCAGCACTTCCGGGACAGGGAACACAGATACGCAGTATTTT
-,14,TRBV10-3,TRBJ2-1,-,CAISELLGYDEQFF,TGTGCCATCAGTGAATTACTAGGGTACGATGAGCAGTTCTTC
-,12,TRBV11-2,TRBJ1-6,-,CASSPYNSPLHF,TGTGCCAGCAGCCCGTATAATTCACCCCTCCACTTT
-,17,TRBV5-1,TRBJ2-2,-,CASSPPGTSTNTGELFF,TGCGCCAGCAGCCCCCCCGGGACAAGTACGAACACCGGGGAGCTGTTTTTT
-,14,TRBV7-3,TRBJ1-6,TRBD1,CASSLTGRNSPLHF,TGTGCCAGCAGCTTGACAGGGCGGAATTCACCCCTCCACTTT
once,14,TRBV6-5,TRBJ2-7,TRBD1,CASSYGQGAYEQYF,TGTGCCAGCAGTTACGGGCAGGGGGCTTACGAGCAGTACTTC
-,18,TRBV7-4,TRBJ1-3,-,CASSFSPSTSLSGNTIYF,TGTGCCAGCAGCTTTTCCCCCTCGACTTCCCTCTCTGGAAACACCATATATTTT
-,16,TRBV14,TRBJ1-2,-,CASSPGGVGANYGYTF,TGTGCCAGCAGCCCCGGGGGTGTGGGAGCTAACTATGGCTACACCTTC
-,12,TRBV19,TRBJ1-5,-,CASSIPGQPQHF,TGTGCCAGTAGTATTCCGGGGCAGCCCCAGCATTTT
-,17,TRBV7-3,TRBJ2-1,TRBD2,CASSSGLAGGRGNEQFF,TGTGCCAGCAGCTCCGGACTAGCGGGGGGGCGGGGGAATGAGCAGTTCTTC
-,12,TRBV21-1,TRBJ2-7,-,CASNCMCYEQYF,TGTGCCAGCAACTGCATGTGCTACGAGCAGTACTTC
-,16,TRBV19,TRBJ1-2,TRBD1,CASSLEGQRPPYGYTF,TGTGCCAGTAGCTTAGAGGGACAGCGACCTCCCTATGGCTACACCTTC
-,17,TRBV5-1,TRBJ2-7,TRBD2,CASSLAPGLAGVGEQYF,TGCGCCAGCAGCTTGGCCCCGGGACTAGCGGGAGTGGGTGAGCAGTACTTC
-,14,TRBV5-1,TRBJ2-5,-,CASSYPGFQETQYF,TGCGCCAGCAGCTACCCAGGGTTCCAAGAGACCCAGTACTTC
-,17,TRBV11-3,TRBJ2-6,TRBD1,CASSLDGTGYGANVLTF,TGTGCCAGCAGCTTAGATGGGACAGGGTACGGGGCCAACGTCCTGACTTTC
-,16,TRBV7-8,TRBJ1-4,-,CASSFGPFATNEKLFF,TGTGCCAGCAGCTTTGGGCCCTTCGCAACTAATGAAAAACTGTTTTTT
-,14,TRBV7-2,TRBJ1-5,TRBD1,CASSWETGHQPQHF,TGTGCCAGCAGCTGGGAGACAGGGCATCAGCCCCAGCATTTT
-,16,TRBV7-2,TRBJ2-1,TRBD2,CASSLVRLAGRFEQFF,TGTGCCAGCAGCTTAGTGAGGCTAGCGGGTAGGTTTGAGCAGTTCTTC
-,14,TRBV7-9,TRBJ2-2,-,CASSKKGWAGELFF,TGTGCCAGCAGCAAAAAGGGGTGGGCCGGGGAGCTGTTTTTT
-,15,TRBV7-8,TRBJ2-7,TRBD1,CASNQADRPRWEQYF,TGTGCCAGCAACCAAGCGGACAGGCCCCGGTGGGAGCAGTACTTC
-,15,TRBV19,TRBJ1-4,TRBD1,CASKARDRVNEKLFF,TGTGCCAGCAAAGCTCGGGACAGGGTTAATGAAAAACTGTTTTTT
-,15,TRBV12-5,TRBJ2-5,TRBD1,CASGLVQQGSGTQYF,TGTGCTAGTGGTTTGGTACAACAGGGGAGCGGTACCCAGTACTTC
-,14,TRBV11-2,TRBJ2-3,-,CASTKTRNTDTQYF,TGTGCCAGCACCAAGACACGGAACACAGATACGCAGTATTTT
-,15,TRBV5-5,TRBJ2-1,TRBD1,CASSYVTGSRDEQFF,TGTGCCAGCAGCTACGTGACAGGGTCTCGGGATGAGCAGTTCTTC
-,14,TRBV29-1,TRBJ1-2,-,CSVEEAGLVYGYTF,TGCAGCGTTGAAGAGGCAGGGTTAGTCTATGGCTACACCTTC
-,17,TRBV29-1,TRBJ2-3,TRBD2,CSVRRGLAGRSTDTQYF,TGCAGCGTTCGAAGGGGACTAGCGGGCCGTAGCACAGATACGCAGTATTTT
-,12,TRBV21-1,TRBJ2-1,-,CASPLSYNEQFF,TGTGCCAGCCCTTTGTCCTACAATGAGCAGTTCTTC
-,15,TRBV30,TRBJ2-7,-,CAWSKAPLLALMQYF,TGTGCCTGGAGTAAGGCCCCTCTCTTAGCGTTGATGCAGTACTTC
-,14,TRBV12-5,TRBJ1-1,-,CASGLVTGNTEAFF,TGTGCTAGTGGTTTGGTGACAGGGAACACTGAAGCTTTCTTT